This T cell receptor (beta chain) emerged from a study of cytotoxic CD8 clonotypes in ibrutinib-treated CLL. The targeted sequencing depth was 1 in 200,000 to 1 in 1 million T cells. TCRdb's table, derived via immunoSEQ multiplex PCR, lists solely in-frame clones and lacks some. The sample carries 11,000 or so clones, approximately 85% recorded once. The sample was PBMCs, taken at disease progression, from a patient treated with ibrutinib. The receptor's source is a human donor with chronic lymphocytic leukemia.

The CDR3 region is CASSHGLVPEAFF. The CDR3 bases are TGTGCCAGCAGCCACGGACTTGTACCCGAAGCTTTCTTT. V gene TRBV4-2 combines with J gene TRBJ1-1; no firm D call. Germline lookup yields CDR1 LGHNA and CDR2 YNFKEQ. CDR3 size: 13 residues. Trimming left V 3 bases short and J 8 bases short, with 13 bases between.